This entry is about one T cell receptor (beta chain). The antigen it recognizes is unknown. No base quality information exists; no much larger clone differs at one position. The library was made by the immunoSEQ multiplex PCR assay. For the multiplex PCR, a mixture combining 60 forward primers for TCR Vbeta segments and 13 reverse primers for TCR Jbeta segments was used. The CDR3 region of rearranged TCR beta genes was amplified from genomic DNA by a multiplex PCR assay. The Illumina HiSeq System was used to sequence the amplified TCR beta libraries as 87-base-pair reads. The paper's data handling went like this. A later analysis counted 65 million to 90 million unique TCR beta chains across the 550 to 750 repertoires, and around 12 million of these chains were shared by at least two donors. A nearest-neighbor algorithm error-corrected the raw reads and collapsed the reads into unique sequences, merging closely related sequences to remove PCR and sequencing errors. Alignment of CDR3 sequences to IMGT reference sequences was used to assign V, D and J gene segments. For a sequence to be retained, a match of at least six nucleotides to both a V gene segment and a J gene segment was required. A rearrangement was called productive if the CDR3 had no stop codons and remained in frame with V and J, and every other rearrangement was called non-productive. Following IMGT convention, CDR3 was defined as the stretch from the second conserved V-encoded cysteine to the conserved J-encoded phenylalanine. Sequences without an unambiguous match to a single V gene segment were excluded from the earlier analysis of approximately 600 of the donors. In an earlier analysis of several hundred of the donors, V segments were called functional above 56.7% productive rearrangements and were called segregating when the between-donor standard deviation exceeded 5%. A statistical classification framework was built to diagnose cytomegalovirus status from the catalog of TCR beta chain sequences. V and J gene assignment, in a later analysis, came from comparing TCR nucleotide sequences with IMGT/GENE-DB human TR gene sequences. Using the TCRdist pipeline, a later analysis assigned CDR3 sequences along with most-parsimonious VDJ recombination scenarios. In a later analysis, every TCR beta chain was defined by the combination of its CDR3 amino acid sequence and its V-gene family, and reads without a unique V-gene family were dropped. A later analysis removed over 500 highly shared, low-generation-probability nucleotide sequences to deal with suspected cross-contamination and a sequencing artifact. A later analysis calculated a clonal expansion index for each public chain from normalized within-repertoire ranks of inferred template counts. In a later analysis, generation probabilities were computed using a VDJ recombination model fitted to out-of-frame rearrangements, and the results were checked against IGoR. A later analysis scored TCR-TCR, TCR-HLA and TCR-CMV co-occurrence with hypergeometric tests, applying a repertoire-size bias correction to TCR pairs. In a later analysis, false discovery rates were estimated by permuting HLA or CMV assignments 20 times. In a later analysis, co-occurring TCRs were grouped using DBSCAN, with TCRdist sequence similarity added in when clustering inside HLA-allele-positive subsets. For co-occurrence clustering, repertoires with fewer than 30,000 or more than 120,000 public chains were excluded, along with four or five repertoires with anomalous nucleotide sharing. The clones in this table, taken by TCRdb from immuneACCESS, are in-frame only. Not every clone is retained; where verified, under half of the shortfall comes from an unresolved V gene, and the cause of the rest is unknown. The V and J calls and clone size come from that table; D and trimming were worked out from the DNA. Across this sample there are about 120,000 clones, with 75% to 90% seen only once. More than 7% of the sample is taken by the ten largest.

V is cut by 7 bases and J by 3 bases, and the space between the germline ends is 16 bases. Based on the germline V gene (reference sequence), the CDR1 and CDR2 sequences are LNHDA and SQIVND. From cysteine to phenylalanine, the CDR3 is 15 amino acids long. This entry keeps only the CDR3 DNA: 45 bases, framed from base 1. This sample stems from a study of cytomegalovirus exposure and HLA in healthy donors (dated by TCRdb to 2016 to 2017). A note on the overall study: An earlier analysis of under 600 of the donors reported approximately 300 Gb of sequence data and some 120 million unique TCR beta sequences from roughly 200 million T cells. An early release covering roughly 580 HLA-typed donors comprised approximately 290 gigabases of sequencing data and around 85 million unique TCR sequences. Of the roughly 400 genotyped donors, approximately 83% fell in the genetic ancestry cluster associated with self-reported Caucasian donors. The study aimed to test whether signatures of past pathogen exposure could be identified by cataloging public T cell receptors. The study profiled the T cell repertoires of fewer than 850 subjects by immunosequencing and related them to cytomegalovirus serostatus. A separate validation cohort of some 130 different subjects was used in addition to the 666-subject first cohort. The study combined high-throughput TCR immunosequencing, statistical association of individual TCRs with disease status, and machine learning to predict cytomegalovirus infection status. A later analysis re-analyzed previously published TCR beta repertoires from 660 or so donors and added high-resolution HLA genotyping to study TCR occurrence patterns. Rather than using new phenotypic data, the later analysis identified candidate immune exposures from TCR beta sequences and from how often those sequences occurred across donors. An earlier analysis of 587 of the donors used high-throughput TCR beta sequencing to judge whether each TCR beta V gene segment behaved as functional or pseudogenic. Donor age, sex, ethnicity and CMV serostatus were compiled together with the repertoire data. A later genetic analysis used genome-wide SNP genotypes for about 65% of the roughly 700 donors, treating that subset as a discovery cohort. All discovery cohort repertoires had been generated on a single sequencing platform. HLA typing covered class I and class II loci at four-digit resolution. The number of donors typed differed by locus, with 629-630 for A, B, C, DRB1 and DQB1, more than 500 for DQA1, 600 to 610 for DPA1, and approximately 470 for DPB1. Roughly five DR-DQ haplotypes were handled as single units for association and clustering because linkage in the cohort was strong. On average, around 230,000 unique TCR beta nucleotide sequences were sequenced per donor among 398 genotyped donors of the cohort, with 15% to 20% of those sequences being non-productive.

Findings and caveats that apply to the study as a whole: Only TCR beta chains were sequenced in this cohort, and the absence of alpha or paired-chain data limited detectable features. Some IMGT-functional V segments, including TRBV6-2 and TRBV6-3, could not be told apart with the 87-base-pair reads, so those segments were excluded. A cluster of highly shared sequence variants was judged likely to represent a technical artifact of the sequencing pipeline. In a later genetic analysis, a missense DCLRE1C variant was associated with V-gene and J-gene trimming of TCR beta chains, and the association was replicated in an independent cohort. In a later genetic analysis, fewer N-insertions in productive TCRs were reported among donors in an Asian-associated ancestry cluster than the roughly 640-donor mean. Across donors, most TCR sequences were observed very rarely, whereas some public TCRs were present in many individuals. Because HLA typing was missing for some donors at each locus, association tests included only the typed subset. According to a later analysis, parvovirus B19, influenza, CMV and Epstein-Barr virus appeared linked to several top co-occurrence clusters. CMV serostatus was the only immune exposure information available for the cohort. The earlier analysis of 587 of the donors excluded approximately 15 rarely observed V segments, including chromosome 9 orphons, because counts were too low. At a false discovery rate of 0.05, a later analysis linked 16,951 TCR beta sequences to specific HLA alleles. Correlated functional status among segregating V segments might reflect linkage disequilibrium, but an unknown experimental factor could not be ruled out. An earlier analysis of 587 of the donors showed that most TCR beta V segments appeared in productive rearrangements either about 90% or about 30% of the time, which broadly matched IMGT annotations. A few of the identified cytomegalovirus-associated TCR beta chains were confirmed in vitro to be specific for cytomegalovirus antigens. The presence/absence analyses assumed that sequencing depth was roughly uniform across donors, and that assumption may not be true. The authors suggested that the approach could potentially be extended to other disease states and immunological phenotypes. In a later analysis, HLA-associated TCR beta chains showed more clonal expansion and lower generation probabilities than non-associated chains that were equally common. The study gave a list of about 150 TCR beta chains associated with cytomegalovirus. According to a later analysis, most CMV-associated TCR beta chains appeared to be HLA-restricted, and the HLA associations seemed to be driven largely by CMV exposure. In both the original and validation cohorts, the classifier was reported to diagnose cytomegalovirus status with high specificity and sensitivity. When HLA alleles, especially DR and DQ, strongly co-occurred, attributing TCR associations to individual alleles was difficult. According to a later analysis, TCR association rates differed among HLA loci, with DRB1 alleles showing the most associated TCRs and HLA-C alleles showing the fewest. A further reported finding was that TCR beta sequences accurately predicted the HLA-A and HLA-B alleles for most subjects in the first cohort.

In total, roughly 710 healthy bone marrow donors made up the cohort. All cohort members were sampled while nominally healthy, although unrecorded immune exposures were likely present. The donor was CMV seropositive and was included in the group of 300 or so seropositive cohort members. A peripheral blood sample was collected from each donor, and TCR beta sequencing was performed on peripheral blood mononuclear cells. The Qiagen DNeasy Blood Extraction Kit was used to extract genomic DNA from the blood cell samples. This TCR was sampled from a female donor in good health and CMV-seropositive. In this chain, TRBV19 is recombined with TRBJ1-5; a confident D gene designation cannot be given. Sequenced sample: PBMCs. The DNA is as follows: TGTGCCAGTAAATGGTCGGCGGCCCCCAATCAGCCCCAGCATTTT. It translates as CASKWSAAPNQPQHF.